These 27 T cell receptor beta chains came from one sample sequenced in a study of CD8 T cells in Susac syndrome. RNA amounts of roughly 0.45 to 1 ug underwent reverse transcription with random hexamers. Each CDR3 protein gets one entry after TCRdb re-called the immunoSEQ multiplex PCR reads with MiXCR. The sample records some 180,000 distinct CDR3 sequences, over 85% being singletons. The sequencing input was CD4+ T cells from PBMCs. These receptors all stem from a human donor in good health.

The rearrangement uses TRBV19 and TRBJ1-2, with 10 bases fitting TRBD1. This CDR3 region has 15 residues. CDR1 is LNHDA, CDR2 SQIVND, per germline (reference sequence). The J segment lost 8 bases and the V segment lost 4 bases, leaving 10 bases of the junction unmatched. Written as DNA, the CDR3 is TGTGCCAGTAGTACCGTCCTGACAGGGGGCGGAGGCTACACCTTC. Its protein is CASSTVLTGGGGYTF.

The V gene is TRBV5-1, the J gene TRBJ2-2; the D gene could be TRBD1 or TRBD2 (5 bases each). CDR1 and CDR2 from the germline V gene are SGHRS and YFSETQ. Trimming pared 3 bases from V and 7 bases from J, leaving 10 bases between. The CDR3 runs to 13 residues. The DNA of the CDR3 is TGCGCCAGCAGCTACGGGGCGGGCGGGGAGCTGTTTTTT. This sequence encodes CASSYGAGGELFF.

The chain recombines TRBV7-9 with TRBJ1-1; no clear D gene. This CDR3 region has 13 residues. Trimming took off 1 base at V and 4 bases at J, with 7 bases between the two ends. Germline CDR1 and CDR2: SEHNR and FQNEAQ (reference sequence). The CDR3 reads CASSLDRSTEAFF. The DNA for the CDR3 is TGTGCCAGCAGCTTAGACCGGAGCACTGAAGCTTTCTTT.

This sequence joins TRBV29-1 and TRBJ2-6, with D perhaps TRBD2 (6 bases). This CDR3 contains 15 residues. CDR1 is SQVTM, CDR2 ANQGSEA, per germline. V was shortened by 4 bases and J by 0 bases, with 10 bases between the two germline ends. The CDR3 loop reads CSVVPRGSGANVLTF. CDR3 coding DNA: TGCAGCGTTGTTCCGCGGGGCTCTGGGGCCAACGTCCTGACTTTC.

The chain combines TRBV20-1 with TRBJ2-6; D ambiguous. V was shortened by 4 bases and J by 4 bases, with 11 bases between the two germline ends. CDR1 DFQATT and CDR2 SNEGSKA come from the germline V gene (reference sequence). The CDR3 runs to 14 residues. CDR3 loop: CSAIRTSGANVLTF. CDR3 nucleotides: TGCAGTGCTATTCGTACTTCAGGGGCCAACGTCCTGACTTTC.

This sequence joins TRBV5-1 and TRBJ2-6; 10 bases match TRBD1. The germline V gene has CDR1 SGHRS and CDR2 YFSETQ. CDR3 size: 18 residues. Losses at the gene ends were 0 bases for V and 2 bases for J; bases not matched to a gene: 5. The DNA for the CDR3 is TGCGCCAGCAGCTTGGCTGGACAGGGGGGGCCTGGGGCCAACGTCCTGACTTTC. Protein sequence: CASSLAGQGGPGANVLTF.

The V gene is TRBV12-3 or TRBV12-4, the J gene TRBJ2-5; D unclear. The CDR3 extends over 13 amino acids. The ends were cut back, 0 bases at V and 4 bases at J, with 6 bases in the middle. DNA of the CDR3: TGTGCCAGCAGTTTAGCCCAGAGAGAGACCCAGTACTTC. It encodes CASSLAQRETQYF.

The J gene is TRBJ2-4, the V gene TRBV20-1; D is possibly TRBD2 (5 bases). V was shortened by 0 bases and J by 0 bases, with 12 bases between the two germline ends. The CDR3 has 16 amino acids. Germline V gene sequence: CDR1 DFQATT, CDR2 SNEGSKA (reference sequence). CDR3 nucleotide sequence: TGCAGTGCTAGAGAGGGTAACGGACTAGCCAAAAACATTCAGTACTTC. It specifies CSAREGNGLAKNIQYF.

This sequence joins TRBV28 and TRBJ1-1; D is unclear. V lost 6 bases and J 0 bases, leaving 8 bases between the germline ends. The CDR3 consists of 13 residues. Germline-derived CDR1 and CDR2 are MDHEN and SYDVKM. CDR3 nucleotide sequence: TGTGCCAGCAGATTGATTCTGAACACTGAAGCTTTCTTT. It codes for CASRLILNTEAFF.

DNA for the CDR3: TGTGCCTGGGTGGACAGGCACGATTTCTACGAGCAGTACTTC. This gives the protein CAWVDRHDFYEQYF. The V call is TRBV30, the J call TRBJ2-7; 7 bases line up with TRBD1. The V segment lost 5 bases and the J segment 3 bases; nucleotides outside the gene matches: 10. Per the germline V gene, CDR1 is GTSNPN and CDR2 is SVGIG (reference sequence). This CDR3 is built from 14 residues. Full variable domain (missing parts from reference TRBV30 and TRBJ2-7): SQTIHQWPATLVQPVGSPLSLECTVEGTSNPNLYWYRQAAGRGLQLLFYSVGIGQISSEVPQNLSASRPQDRQFILSSKKLLLSDSGFYLCAWVDRHDFYEQYFGPGTRLTVT.

The rearrangement links TRBV15 to TRBJ2-7; 8 nucleotides agree with TRBD1. This CDR3 region has 14 residues. The V and J ends lost 4 bases and 0 bases, in that order; junction bases with no gene match: 2. Germline lookup yields CDR1 LNHNV and CDR2 YYDKDF (reference sequence). DNA of the CDR3: TGTGCCACCAGCATTGGGACAGGCTCCTACGAGCAGTACTTC. This sequence encodes CATSIGTGSYEQYF. The full variable domain, completed using reference TRBV15 and TRBJ2-7, is DAMVIQNPRYQVTQFGKPVTLSCSQTLNHNVMYWYQQKSSQAPKLLFHYYDKDFNNEADTPDNFQSRRPNTSFCFLDIRSPGLGDTAMYLCATSIGTGSYEQYFGPGTRLTVT.

The chain is built from TRBV11-2 and TRBJ2-1; 8 nucleotides align to TRBD2. CDR1 is SGHAT, CDR2 FQNNGV, per germline. The V and J ends lost 5 bases and 9 bases, in that order; junction bases with no gene match: 9. The CDR3 spans 14 residues. The CDR3 DNA sequence: TGTGCCAGCAGCCCCAGGACTAGCACCGGTGAGCAGTTCTTC. Translated, it gives CASSPRTSTGEQFF. The complete variable domain, with remaining parts taken from reference TRBV11-2 and TRBJ2-1, reads EAGVAQSPRYKIIEKRQSVAFWCNPISGHATLYWYQQILGQGPKLLIQFQNNGVVDDSQLPKDRFSAERLKGVDSTLKIQPAKLEDSAVYLCASSPRTSTGEQFFGPGTRLTVL.

The genes are TRBV4-3 and TRBJ2-3; 8 bases line up with TRBD1. This CDR3 has 16 residues. V shed 0 bases, J shed 1 base, and the junction held 3 bases outside the gene matches. Germline V gene lookup returns CDR1 LGHNA and CDR2 YSLEER. The CDR3 region has the DNA TGCGCCAGCAGCCAAGATTCAGGGGGCCGCACAGATACGCAGTATTTT. This codes for CASSQDSGGRTDTQYF.

The chain combines TRBV29-1 with TRBJ2-2, with no clear D. The germline gives CDR1 SQVTM, CDR2 ANQGSEA. V was trimmed by 6 bases and J by 3 bases, leaving 5 bases between them. This CDR3 is 11 amino acids long. The CDR3 DNA is TGCAGCGTCCGGCACACCGGGGAGCTGTTTTTT. Amino acids: CSVRHTGELFF.

This clonotype was counted a single time. This chain uses TRBV29-1 with TRBJ2-7; 9 bases map to TRBD1. Trimming cost V 6 bases and J 4 bases; bases outside gene matches: 4. The CDR3 runs 12 residues. From germline, CDR1 is SQVTM and CDR2 ANQGSEA. The CDR3 here is CSVPGQGYEQYF. Here the CDR3 DNA reads TGCAGCGTCCCGGGACAGGGTTACGAGCAGTACTTC.

The rearrangement uses TRBV30 and TRBJ1-1; D uncertain. The CDR3 loop spans 14 amino acids. Germline CDR1 reads GTSNPN; CDR2 reads SVGIG (reference sequence). The V end lost 3 bases, the J end lost 0 bases, and 11 bases lay between the germline ends. CDR3 sequence (DNA): TGTGCCTGGAGGGGGAACCAGTTGAACACTGAAGCTTTCTTT. It specifies CAWRGNQLNTEAFF.

The V call is TRBV15, the J call TRBJ2-2; D remains ambiguous. Trimming removed 1 base from V and 2 bases from J, with 11 bases in between. The CDR3 extends over 16 amino acids. CDR1 and CDR2 (germline): LNHNV, YYDKDF (reference sequence). The CDR3 region has the DNA TGTGCCACCAGCAGAGCAAAGGGTCCCAACACCGGGGAGCTGTTTTTT. Encoded protein: CATSRAKGPNTGELFF.

The chain links TRBV5-1 to TRBJ2-2; 8 bases align to TRBD1. Germline loops: CDR1 SGHRS, CDR2 YFSETQ. This CDR3 has 14 residues. The J segment lost 6 bases and the V segment lost 1 base, leaving 2 bases of the junction unmatched. In DNA form, the CDR3 reads TGCGCCAGCAGCTTGCGACAGGGGCCCGGGGAGCTGTTTTTT. It codes for CASSLRQGPGELFF.

V gene TRBV28 combines with J gene TRBJ2-5; D unclear. Between the trimmed V and J ends, which lost 5 bases and 5 bases, there was a span of 6 bases. The length of the CDR3 is 11 residues. The germline gives CDR1 MDHEN, CDR2 SYDVKM. The CDR3 DNA sequence: TGTGCCAGCAGTATGGGGGAGACCCAGTACTTC. Its protein product is CASSMGETQYF.

The CDR3 DNA is TGTGCCTGGAGTGTACGACCTTATTACGAGCAGTACTTC. Translated, it gives CAWSVRPYYEQYF. V and J are TRBV30 and TRBJ2-7; D gene ambiguous. V was clipped by 0 bases and J by 4 bases, with 10 bases between them. CDR3 length: 13 residues. CDR1 is GTSNPN, CDR2 SVGIG, per germline (reference sequence).

This rearrangement joins TRBV4-3 to TRBJ2-2, with D perhaps TRBD1 (5 bases). The CDR3 sequence is 15 residues long. Germline CDR1 reads LGHNA; CDR2 reads YSLEER. The V end lost 0 bases, the J end lost 4 bases, and 9 bases lay between the germline ends. CDR3 sequence reads: CASSQDQGLTGELFF. The CDR3 bases are TGCGCCAGCAGCCAAGATCAGGGTCTCACCGGGGAGCTGTTTTTT.

The rearrangement joins TRBV29-1 to TRBJ2-1; D not certain. Trimming shortened V by 4 bases and J by 0 bases, and 13 bases separated the two germline ends. The CDR3 sequence is 15 residues long. Germline CDR1 SQVTM, CDR2 ANQGSEA. CDR3 residues: CSVAPRRLSYNEQFF. In DNA, the CDR3 is TGCAGCGTTGCCCCCCGGCGGCTCTCCTACAATGAGCAGTTCTTC.

The chain is built from TRBV7-8 and TRBJ2-1, with D possibly being TRBD2 (5 bases). Germline values: CDR1 SGHVS, CDR2 FQNEAQ. This CDR3 is 12 amino acids long. V was pared by 1 base and J by 13 bases, with 11 bases between. CDR3 sequence (DNA): TGTGCCAGCAGCTTAGTGAGGGTAGCCCAGTTCTTC. It is translated as CASSLVRVAQFF.

The chain is built from TRBV12-3 or TRBV12-4 and TRBJ1-5; D gene ambiguous. Between the trimmed V and J ends, which lost 1 base and 3 bases, there was a span of 4 bases. The CDR3 totals 13 residues. DNA of the CDR3: TGTGCCAGCAGTTTAGGGTTCAATCAGCCCCAGCATTTT. It specifies CASSLGFNQPQHF.

This sequence joins TRBV20-1 and TRBJ2-7; D unresolved. Trimming removed 3 bases at V and 0 bases at J, with 12 bases between. Looked up from germline, CDR1 is DFQATT and CDR2 is SNEGSKA (reference sequence). The CDR3 is made up of 14 amino acids. The DNA of the CDR3 is TGCAGTGCTAGTGGCAGGCTAAGCTCCTACGAGCAGTACTTC. It translates to CSASGRLSSYEQYF.

As to this clonotype: The junction shows a germline mismatch at one end, possibly a read error. V usage is TRBV30 and J usage is TRBJ1-5; 8 bases are shared with TRBD1. CDR3 length: 14 amino acids. Germline V gives CDR1 GTSNPN, CDR2 SVGIG (reference sequence). CDR3 nucleotide sequence: TGTGCCTGGTCCTACCCAGGGGGCAAGCAGCCCCAGCATTTT. It codes for CAWSYPGGKQPQHF.

V gene TRBV2 combines with J gene TRBJ1-1, with 8 bases aligning to TRBD1. This CDR3 comprises 15 residues. Germline V lookup: CDR1 SNHLY, CDR2 FYNNEI. V dropped 8 bases and J dropped 3; count of bases not matched to a gene: 11. This CDR3 reads CASGISGQVYTEAFF. The CDR3 region has the DNA TGTGCCAGCGGGATATCGGGACAGGTCTACACTGAAGCTTTCTTT.